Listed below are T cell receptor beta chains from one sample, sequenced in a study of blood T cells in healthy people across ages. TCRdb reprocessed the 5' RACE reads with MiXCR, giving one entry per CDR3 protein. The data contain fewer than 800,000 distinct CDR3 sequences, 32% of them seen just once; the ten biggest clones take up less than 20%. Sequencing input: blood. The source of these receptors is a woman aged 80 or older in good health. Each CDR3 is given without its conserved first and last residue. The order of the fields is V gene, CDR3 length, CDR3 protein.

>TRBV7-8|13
ASSSWTEISYEQY
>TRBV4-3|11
ASSQDRGNGYT
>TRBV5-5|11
ASSIRQGETQY
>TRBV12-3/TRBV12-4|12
ASSSGENTGERF
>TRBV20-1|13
SAPPLAGKSDTQY
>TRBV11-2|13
ASSPTSGSVDTQY
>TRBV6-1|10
ASRPTGYGYT
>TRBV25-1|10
ASRRGNYGYT
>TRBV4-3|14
ASSQDSTGDTDTQY
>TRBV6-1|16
ASSSPLGQGTTNEKRF
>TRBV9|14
ASSVSVRADLYGYT
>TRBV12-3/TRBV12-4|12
ASSATWNSYEQY
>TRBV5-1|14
ASTQGARASIHEQY
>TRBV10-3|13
AISAAGQGGYEQY
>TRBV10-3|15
AISESGSAGAGQPQH
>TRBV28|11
ASAYRGTGELF
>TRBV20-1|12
SAPKLAPADTQY
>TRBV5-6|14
ASSLGSSGLTYEQY
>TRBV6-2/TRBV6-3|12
ATKIGTSFYEQY
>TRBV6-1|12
ASSGLRGSYEQY
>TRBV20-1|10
SARDRGNEQF
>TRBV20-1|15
SANEWGAPWMDTEAF
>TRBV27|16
ASSPYSRGGRLSGELF
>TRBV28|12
ASSLNRGLGEQY
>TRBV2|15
ASSVTSGGLSTDTQY
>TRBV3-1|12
ASSQRGGMETQY
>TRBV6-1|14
ASRGGGGGGNQPQH
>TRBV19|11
ASRRGGRQPQH
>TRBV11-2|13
ASSPGGRMLDGYT
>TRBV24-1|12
ATSATGGGYGYT
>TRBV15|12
ATSYEGRNQPQH
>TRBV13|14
ASSSRDRGLGNIQY
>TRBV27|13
ASSLDSSSGNTIY
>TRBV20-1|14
SARDAQDTTKYEQY
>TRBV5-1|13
ASSLEGTVSYEQY
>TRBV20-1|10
SAANRGETQY
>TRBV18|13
ASSPLAEAVYSYT
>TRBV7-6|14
ASSLTGGLADNEQF
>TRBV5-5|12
ASSLDTGFPQQY
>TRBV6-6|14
ASSYSRVGGSTEAF
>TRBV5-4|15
ASSLEGSGGSTDTQY
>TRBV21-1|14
ASSKVDRASGNTIY